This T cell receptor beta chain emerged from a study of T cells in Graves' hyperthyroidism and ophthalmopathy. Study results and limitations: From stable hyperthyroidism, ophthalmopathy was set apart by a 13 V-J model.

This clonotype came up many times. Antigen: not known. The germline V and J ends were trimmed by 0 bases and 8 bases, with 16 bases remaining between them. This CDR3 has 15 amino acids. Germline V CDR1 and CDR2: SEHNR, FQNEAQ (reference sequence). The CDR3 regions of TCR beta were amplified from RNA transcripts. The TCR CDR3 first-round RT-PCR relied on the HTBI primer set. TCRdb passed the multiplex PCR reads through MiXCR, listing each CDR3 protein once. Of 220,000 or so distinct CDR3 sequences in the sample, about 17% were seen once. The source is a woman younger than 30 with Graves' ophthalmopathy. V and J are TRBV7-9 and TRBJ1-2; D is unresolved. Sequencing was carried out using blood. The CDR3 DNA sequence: TGTGCCAGCAGCTTAGCGCTAACAGACGAGGGAGGCTACACCTTC. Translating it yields CASSLALTDEGGYTF.